These T cell receptor beta chains were read from a single sample in a study of brain T cells in children with intractable seizures. Using immunoSEQ multiplex PCR, the repertoire was profiled, and TCRdb retains in-frame clones only, with some absent. The sample has 70,000 to 85,000 clones, around nine tenths seen once. Material: peripheral blood, obtained at surgery. Receptor source: a girl aged 2-15 years with Rasmussen encephalitis and intractable seizures. The CDR3 runs from the conserved cysteine through the conserved F or W. A D gene is named only where the DNA matches it firmly. Expanded clones are given a class, and other clones once, few, many or no size at all.

V gene	clone size	J gene	D gene	CDR3 DNA	CDR3 protein
TRBV4-1	.	TRBJ2-2	TRBD2	TGCGCCAGCAGCCGGGCTAGCGGGGGAACCGGGGAGCTGTTTTTT	CASSRASGGTGELFF
TRBV19	once	TRBJ1-1	TRBD1	TGTGCCAGTATAGACAGGGGACAGAACACTGAAGCTTTCTTT	CASIDRGQNTEAFF
TRBV5-6	once	TRBJ1-1	.	TGTGCCAGCAGCAAAATCCAGGGCACTGAAGCTTTCTTT	CASSKIQGTEAFF
TRBV2	.	TRBJ2-7	.	TGTGCCAGCAGTGGGACAGTCGCCTACGAGCAGTACTTC	CASSGTVAYEQYF
TRBV4-1	.	TRBJ2-3	TRBD2	TGCGCCAGCAGCCAGACCAGACTAGCGGACTACAGCACAGATACGCAGTATTTT	CASSQTRLADYSTDTQYF
TRBV27	once	TRBJ1-6	.	TGTGCCAGCAGTTTTTCGAGCCGCTATTCACCCCTCCACTTT	CASSFSSRYSPLHF
TRBV5-1	.	TRBJ2-5	.	TGCGCCAGCAGCTTGTTACAGGGAACAGAGACCCAGTACTTC	CASSLLQGTETQYF
TRBV2	.	TRBJ1-1	.	TGTGCCAGCAGTGTTATCAGCGCCGCCGGCGGTGAAGCTTTCTTT	CASSVISAAGGEAFF
TRBV7-6	once	TRBJ2-3	TRBD2	TGTGCCAGCAGCTTGGGGACTAGCGGGAGCACAGATACGCAGTATTTT	CASSLGTSGSTDTQYF
TRBV12-3/TRBV12-4	.	TRBJ2-1	.	TGTGCCAGCAGTTTAGCCCTCTACAATGAGCAGTTCTTC	CASSLALYNEQFF
TRBV7-6	.	TRBJ2-1	TRBD2	TGTGCCAGCAGCATGCGGGGGGCAGGAACAATCACCTACAATGAGCAGTTCTTC	CASSMRGAGTITYNEQFF
TRBV7-3	.	TRBJ2-1	TRBD2	TGTGCCAGCAGCTTAAGACTAGCGGGAGGTGCTGAGCAGTTCTTC	CASSLRLAGGAEQFF
TRBV9	.	TRBJ2-7	TRBD1	TGTGCCAGCAGCATCAATGAGAGGACAGGGGTGACCTACGAGCAGTACTTC	CASSINERTGVTYEQYF
TRBV11-2	.	TRBJ2-7	TRBD1	TGTGCCAGCAGCGTGGTGACAGGGGGACGCCAGCAGTACTTC	CASSVVTGGRQQYF
TRBV5-1	.	TRBJ1-4	.	TGCGCCAGCAGCATACAGGGACGGGAGGAAAAACTGTTTTTT	CASSIQGREEKLFF
TRBV30	.	TRBJ1-2	TRBD1	TGTGCCTGGAGTGCGGGACAGGGGTATGGCTACACCTTC	CAWSAGQGYGYTF
TRBV29-1	.	TRBJ1-1	.	TGCAGCGTCGCACAGGGCGGGAGGAACACTGAAGCTTTCTTT	CSVAQGGRNTEAFF
TRBV19	.	TRBJ2-2	.	TGTGCCAGTAGTCCCGACAGGAACACCGGGGAGCTGTTTTTT	CASSPDRNTGELFF
TRBV28	.	TRBJ1-2	.	TGTGCCAGCAGTCCTCCGCTAGAACCCACCTATGGCTACACCTTC	CASSPPLEPTYGYTF
TRBV2	.	TRBJ1-1	TRBD1	TGTGCCAGCAGCGGACAGGGCACTGAAGCTTTCTTT	CASSGQGTEAFF
TRBV5-1	few	TRBJ2-7	TRBD2	TGCGCCAGCAGTCGACTAGCGGGAGGTATCGACGAGCAGTACTTC	CASSRLAGGIDEQYF
TRBV19	once	TRBJ2-2	.	TGTGCCAGTAGTATTAAAGGGCAGGGGCCCGCCGGGGAGCTGTTTTTT	CASSIKGQGPAGELFF
TRBV24-1	.	TRBJ1-2	.	TGTGCCACCAGTGACCGGGGACCGAGCTATGGCTACACCTTC	CATSDRGPSYGYTF
TRBV7-9	.	TRBJ1-2	.	TGTGCCAGCAGCTACAGGGTGGATGGCTACACCTTC	CASSYRVDGYTF
TRBV15	few	TRBJ1-1	.	TGTGCCACCAGATTAGTAAGGGGTACGAACACTGAAGCTTTCTTT	CATRLVRGTNTEAFF
TRBV2	.	TRBJ1-2	TRBD1	TGTGCCAGCAGTGAAGGGACAGGAGGCAACTATGGCTACACCTTC	CASSEGTGGNYGYTF
TRBV6-1	.	TRBJ1-5	.	TGTGCCAGCAGTGAAAGGTCAGTTGGACAGCCCCAGCATTTT	CASSERSVGQPQHF
TRBV18	.	TRBJ2-1	.	TGTGCCAGCTCACCGGCACCCAATGAGCAGTTCTTC	CASSPAPNEQFF
TRBV7-9	.	TRBJ2-3	.	TGTGCCAGCAGCTTCGCTAGCGGCACAGATACGCAGTATTTT	CASSFASGTDTQYF
TRBV27	.	TRBJ1-5	.	TGTGCCAGCAGTCCCATCTCCTCTCTCAATCAGCCCCAGCATTTT	CASSPISSLNQPQHF
TRBV7-8	.	TRBJ1-5	.	TGTGCCAGCGGGAGGGGGGGCAATCAGCCCCAGCATTTT	CASGRGGNQPQHF
TRBV27	.	TRBJ1-6	.	TGTGCCAGCAGTTTATACTTTGCAAATTCACCCCTCCACTTT	CASSLYFANSPLHF
TRBV7-9	once	TRBJ2-2	.	TGTGCCAGCAGCCGCCTTTTCGCCGCGGGACTTTTGAACACCGGGGAGCTGTTTTTT	CASSRLFAAGLLNTGELFF
TRBV6-1	.	TRBJ1-1	.	TGTGCCAGCAGTGAATTACGGGGAGACACTGAAGCTTTCTTT	CASSELRGDTEAFF
TRBV5-6	.	TRBJ1-5	.	TGTGCCAGCAGCCAAGGGTCTCAGCCCCAGCATTTT	CASSQGSQPQHF
TRBV7-9	once	TRBJ2-3	.	TGTGCCAGCAAGCAGGGATCGGTGGGAGATACGCAGTATTTT	CASKQGSVGDTQYF
TRBV7-3	.	TRBJ2-7	TRBD2	TGTGCCAGCAGCTTCGGAGCGGGGCGTCATTACGAGCAGTACTTC	CASSFGAGRHYEQYF
TRBV5-5	.	TRBJ1-1	.	TGTGCCAGCAGCTCCAACCACATTATGGACAGTGAAGCTTTCTTT	CASSSNHIMDSEAFF
TRBV5-1	once	TRBJ1-5	TRBD1	TGCGCCAGCAGCTTGGGGGACAGGGATAATCAGCCCCAGCATTTT	CASSLGDRDNQPQHF
TRBV7-9	.	TRBJ2-5	.	TGTGCCAGCAACAGGAAATCTCAAGAGACCCAGTACTTC	CASNRKSQETQYF
TRBV5-6	.	TRBJ2-7	.	TGTGCCAGCAGCTTGGCCGAAATGTTCTACGAGCAGTACTTC	CASSLAEMFYEQYF
TRBV12-3/TRBV12-4	.	TRBJ1-5	.	TGTGCCAGCAGGCCAGGGAGCAATCAGCCCCAGCATTTT	CASRPGSNQPQHF
TRBV18	.	TRBJ2-2	TRBD2	TGTGCCAGCTCATCCCTAGCGGGGAGCACCGGGGAGCTGTTTTTT	CASSSLAGSTGELFF
TRBV28	.	TRBJ1-4	.	TGTGCCAGCAGTTCCACCGACTTTGCAACTAATGAAAAACTGTTTTTT	CASSSTDFATNEKLFF
TRBV2	.	TRBJ2-7	.	TGTGCCAGCAGTGGCGGCTCCTACGAGCAGTACTTC	CASSGGSYEQYF
TRBV6-6	once	TRBJ1-1	.	TGTGCCAGCAGACGCGGGAACGGACCTAACACTGAAGCTTTCTTT	CASRRGNGPNTEAFF
TRBV9	few	TRBJ2-3	.	TGTGCCAGCAGCGTCAACACAGATACGCAGTATTTT	CASSVNTDTQYF
TRBV7-9	.	TRBJ2-3	.	TGTGCCAGCAGCCCGCTCACGGTAGATACGCAGTATTTT	CASSPLTVDTQYF